Below are 15 T cell receptor beta chains sequenced from a single sample in a study of T-cell memory formation after mild COVID-19. TCRdb independently ran MiXCR on the 5' RACE reads; one entry per CDR3 protein. This sample has about 440,000 distinct CDR3 sequences, with roughly 20% found just once. Sequences were obtained from PBMCs or a T cell subset sorted from them (not recorded which). All receptors derive from an adult woman who had mild COVID-19 (a few samples of this study predate the infection). Cell type and time point are not known.

This clonotype was counted a few times. The gene calls are TRBV12-3 or TRBV12-4 and TRBJ2-1, with 11 bases fitting TRBD2. Trimming at V came to 5 bases and at J to 6 bases, leaving 15 bases not matched to a gene. The CDR3 spans 18 residues. In DNA form, the CDR3 reads TGTGCCAGCAGTCTAATTTGGCTAGCGGGAGGTTCTTCCAATGAGCAGTTCTTC. This gives the protein CASSLIWLAGGSSNEQFF.

The chain combines TRBV7-2 with TRBJ1-1, with TRBD1 matching 8 bases. The V gene end was trimmed by 5 bases and the J gene end by 4 bases; junction bases not matched to a gene: 12. The CDR3 runs to 16 residues. Germline values: CDR1 SGHTA, CDR2 FQGNSA. The CDR3 sequence: CASSPRTGMVTTEAFF. In DNA, the CDR3 is TGTGCCAGCAGCCCTCGGACAGGGATGGTGACCACTGAAGCTTTCTTT.

The chain uses TRBV14 and TRBJ1-6, with 7 bases lining up with TRBD1. The CDR3 totals 14 residues. Germline V gene sequence: CDR1 SGHDN, CDR2 FVKESK. With 4 bases clipped from V and 9 bases from J, the junction kept 6 bases outside the gene matches. Here the CDR3 DNA reads TGTGCCAGCAGCCTTTCAGGGGGAGGTTCACCCCTCCACTTT. Residues: CASSLSGGGSPLHF.

This clonotype was recorded many times. The CDR3 DNA reads TGTGCCAGCAGCTTAGTAGCTTTTTCCACCGGGGAGCTGTTTTTT. Protein product: CASSLVAFSTGELFF. The gene calls are TRBV7-6 and TRBJ2-2; D gene unclear. V was pared by 1 base and J by 4 bases, with 10 bases between. Per the germline V gene, CDR1 is SGHVS and CDR2 is FNYEAQ. CDR3 length: 15 amino acids. The full variable domain, its missing parts supplied by reference TRBV7-6 and TRBJ2-2, is GAGVSQSPRYKVTKRGQDVALRCDPISGHVSLYWYRQALGQGPEFLTYFNYEAQQDKSGLPNDRFSAERPEGSISTLTIQRTEQRDSAMYRCASSLVAFSTGELFFGEGSRLTVL.

This clonotype was seen only a few times. The chain has TRBV5-1 and TRBJ2-3, with D perhaps matching TRBD2 (5 bases). Germline CDR1 SGHRS, CDR2 YFSETQ. V lost 0 bases, J lost 1 base, and 9 bases lay in between. The CDR3 has 15 residues. In DNA form, the CDR3 reads TGCGCCAGCAGCTTGGGGAGCGGAGGCACAGATACGCAGTATTTT. Residues: CASSLGSGGTDTQYF.

This clonotype was recorded many times. The chain couples TRBV5-1 to TRBJ2-3; tentative D call: TRBD2 (5 bases). CDR3 length equals 14 residues. V was shortened by 4 bases and J by 4 bases, with 13 bases between the two germline ends. Germline V CDR1 and CDR2: SGHRS, YFSETQ. The CDR3 DNA sequence: TGCGCCAGCAGCGCCGGGCCCGGGGCAGATACGCAGTATTTT. The encoded protein is CASSAGPGADTQYF.

The chain combines TRBV3-1 with TRBJ2-2; weak D call: TRBD2 (5 bases). The V gene lost 5 bases and the J gene lost 3 bases, with 10 bases spanning the gap. The germline V gene encodes CDR1 LGHDT and CDR2 YNNKEL (reference sequence). The CDR3 sequence is 14 residues long. In DNA, the CDR3 is TGTGCCAGCAGCACCGGGATGGACACCGGGGAGCTGTTTTTT. Its protein is CASSTGMDTGELFF. The full variable domain, rest sourced from reference TRBV3-1 and TRBJ2-2, is DTAVSQTPKYLVTQMGNDKSIKCEQNLGHDTMYWYKQDSKKFLKIMFSYNNKELIINETVPNRFSPKSPDKAHLNLHINSLELGDSAVYFCASSTGMDTGELFFGEGSRLTVL.

This chain connects TRBV5-4 to TRBJ2-1, with D maybe TRBD2 (5 bases). CDR1 and CDR2 (germline): SGHNT, YYREEE (reference sequence). This CDR3 has 13 residues. Trimming cost V 0 bases and J 9 bases, with 10 bases left between them. The CDR3 loop reads CASSLVGLGEQFF. The CDR3 DNA is TGTGCCAGCAGCTTGGTCGGACTGGGTGAGCAGTTCTTC.

This chain joins TRBV7-9 and TRBJ2-1; the D gene could be TRBD1 or TRBD2 (6 bases each). Germline lookup yields CDR1 SEHNR and CDR2 FQNEAQ (reference sequence). The CDR3 has 17 amino acids. V was clipped by 5 bases and J by 0 bases, with 17 bases between them. This CDR3 reads CASSHPDGGSSYNEQFF. Here the CDR3 DNA reads TGTGCCAGCAGCCACCCCGACGGGGGCAGCTCCTACAATGAGCAGTTCTTC.

This clonotype was seen more than once but under ten times. The chain recombines TRBV11-1 with TRBJ2-1, with TRBD2 identical over 14 bases. This CDR3 is 16 amino acids long. The V gene end was trimmed by 5 bases and the J gene end by 8 bases; junction bases not matched to a gene: 8. Germline values: CDR1 SGHAT, CDR2 FQDESV (reference sequence). In nucleotides, the CDR3 is TGTGCCAGCAGCCTATCCGGGACTAGCGGGAGTGATGAGCAGTTCTTC. As protein: CASSLSGTSGSDEQFF.

This clonotype was found once. The chain employs TRBV5-1 and TRBJ2-3; 7 bases are a match to TRBD2. V shed 0 bases and J 0 bases; nucleotides not matched to a gene: 7. The CDR3 runs 17 residues. Germline V gene lookup returns CDR1 SGHRS and CDR2 YFSETQ. For the CDR3, the DNA is TGCGCCAGCAGCTTGGCTCCGCGGGGGTCTAGCACAGATACGCAGTATTTT. Its protein is CASSLAPRGSSTDTQYF.

In nucleotides, the CDR3 is TGCAGTGCTAGCAAGGGGCGGCAGAACACTGAAGCTTTCTTT. This encodes CSASKGRQNTEAFF. The chain couples TRBV20-1 to TRBJ1-1, with a weak D call TRBD1 (5 bases). The germline V and J ends were trimmed by 3 bases and 1 base, with 12 bases remaining between them. The length of the CDR3 is 14 residues. Germline V lookup: CDR1 DFQATT, CDR2 SNEGSKA (reference sequence).

The table lists this clonotype with a few counts. This sequence joins TRBV5-6 and TRBJ2-2; TRBD1 agrees at 7 bases. The germline V gene has CDR1 SGHDT and CDR2 YYEEEE. This CDR3 is 16 amino acids long. Germline trimming cut 0 bases from V and 4 bases from J; bases unmatched to any gene: 6. The CDR3 sequence: CASSLGETGITGELFF. Here the CDR3 DNA reads TGTGCCAGCAGCTTGGGAGAGACAGGGATCACCGGGGAGCTGTTTTTT. The whole variable domain, remainder taken from reference TRBV5-6 and TRBJ2-2, is DAGVTQSPTHLIKTRGQQVTLRCSPKSGHDTVSWYQQALGQGPQFIFQYYEEEERQRGNFPDRFSGHQFPNYSSELNVNALLLGDSALYLCASSLGETGITGELFFGEGSRLTVL.

Here the CDR3 DNA reads TGTGCCAGCAGCCAAAAGGGGACAGGGGCCTACAATGAGCAGTTCTTC. Translated: CASSQKGTGAYNEQFF. The chain has TRBV3-1 and TRBJ2-1; 10 positions agree with TRBD1. V lost 2 bases, J lost 2 bases, and 3 bases stayed unmatched. CDR1 is LGHDT and CDR2 is YNNKEL in the germline V gene (reference sequence). This CDR3 has 16 residues.

This clonotype appeared a few times. V gene TRBV12-3 or TRBV12-4 combines with J gene TRBJ2-6, with 8 positions matching TRBD1. CDR3 length: 19 residues. V lost 4 bases to trimming and J lost 0 bases; unmatched junction nucleotides: 11. Written as DNA, the CDR3 is TGTGCCAGCAGTTCCAATACCGGGACAGGTGGCTCTGGGGCCAACGTCCTGACTTTC. It translates to CASSSNTGTGGSGANVLTF.